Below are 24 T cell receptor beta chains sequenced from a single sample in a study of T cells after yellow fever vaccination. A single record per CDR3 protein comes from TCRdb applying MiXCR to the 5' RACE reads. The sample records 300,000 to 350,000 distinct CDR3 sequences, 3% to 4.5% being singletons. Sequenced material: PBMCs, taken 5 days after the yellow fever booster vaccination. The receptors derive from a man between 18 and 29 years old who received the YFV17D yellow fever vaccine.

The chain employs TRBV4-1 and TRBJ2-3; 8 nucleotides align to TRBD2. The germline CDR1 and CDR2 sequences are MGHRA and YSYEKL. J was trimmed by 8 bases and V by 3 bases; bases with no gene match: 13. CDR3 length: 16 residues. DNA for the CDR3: TGCGCCAGCAGCCAGGCCCATTTAGCGGGGACGGGTACGCAGTATTTT. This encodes CASSQAHLAGTGTQYF.

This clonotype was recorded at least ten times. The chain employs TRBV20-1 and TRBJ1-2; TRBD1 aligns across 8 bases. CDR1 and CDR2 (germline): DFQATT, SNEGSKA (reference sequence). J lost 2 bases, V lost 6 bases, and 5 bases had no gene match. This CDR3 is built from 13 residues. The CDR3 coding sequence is TGCAGTGCAATACAGGGGGTAAACTATGGCTACACCTTC. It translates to CSAIQGVNYGYTF.

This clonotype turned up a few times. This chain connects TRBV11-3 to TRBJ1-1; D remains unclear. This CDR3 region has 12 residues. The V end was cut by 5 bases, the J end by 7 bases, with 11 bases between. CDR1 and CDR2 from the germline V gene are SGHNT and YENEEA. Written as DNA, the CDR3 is TGTGCCAGCAGCGCCACCGGGGATGAAGCTTTCTTT. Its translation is CASSATGDEAFF. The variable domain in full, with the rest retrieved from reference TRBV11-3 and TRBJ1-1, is EAGVVQSPRYKIIEKKQPVAFWCNPISGHNTLYWYLQNLGQGPELLIRYENEEAVDDSQLPKDRFSAERLKGVDSTLKIQPAELGDSAVYLCASSATGDEAFFGQGTRLTVV.

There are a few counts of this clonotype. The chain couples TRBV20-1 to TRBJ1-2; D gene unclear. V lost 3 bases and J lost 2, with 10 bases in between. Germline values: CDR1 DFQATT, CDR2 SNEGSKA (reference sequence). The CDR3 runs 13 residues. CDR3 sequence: CSARTRTNYGYTF. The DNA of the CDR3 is TGCAGTGCTAGGACCAGGACCAACTATGGCTACACCTTC.

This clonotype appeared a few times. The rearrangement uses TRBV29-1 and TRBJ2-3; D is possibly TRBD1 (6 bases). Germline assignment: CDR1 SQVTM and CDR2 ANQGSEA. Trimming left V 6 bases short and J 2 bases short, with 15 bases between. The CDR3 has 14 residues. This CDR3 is CSVARTEYTDTQYF. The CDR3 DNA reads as TGCAGCGTGGCGAGGACAGAATACACAGATACGCAGTATTTT.

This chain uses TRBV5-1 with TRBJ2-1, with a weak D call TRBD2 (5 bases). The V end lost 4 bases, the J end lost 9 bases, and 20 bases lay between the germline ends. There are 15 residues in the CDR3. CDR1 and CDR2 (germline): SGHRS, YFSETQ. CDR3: CASSRLSSEGGEQFF. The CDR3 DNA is TGCGCCAGCAGCCGACTAAGTTCCGAGGGCGGTGAGCAGTTCTTC.

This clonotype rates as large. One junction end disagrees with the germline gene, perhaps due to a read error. CDR3 region: CASSHSLQGTATNEKLFF. The CDR3 nucleotides read TGTGCCAGCAGTCACTCCCTACAGGGGACAGCAACTAATGAAAAACTGTTTTTT. The rearrangement joins TRBV6-6 to TRBJ1-4, with 7 bases matching TRBD1. The CDR3 is 18 residues long. CDR1 is MNHNY, CDR2 SVGAGI, per germline (reference sequence).

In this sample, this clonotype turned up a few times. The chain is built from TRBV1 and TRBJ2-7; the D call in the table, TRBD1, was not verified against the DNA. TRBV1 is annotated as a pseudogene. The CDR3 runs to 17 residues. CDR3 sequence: CTSSQWGRDPVGGEQYF. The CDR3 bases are TGCACCAGCAGCCAATGGGGACGGGACCCGGTCGGCGGCGAGCAGTACTTC.

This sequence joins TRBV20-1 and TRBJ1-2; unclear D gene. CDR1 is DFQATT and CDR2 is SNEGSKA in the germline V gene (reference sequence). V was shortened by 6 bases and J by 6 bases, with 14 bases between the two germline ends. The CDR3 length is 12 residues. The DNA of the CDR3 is TGCAGTGCACCGGGCCCGAGGGATGGCTACACCTTC. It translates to CSAPGPRDGYTF.

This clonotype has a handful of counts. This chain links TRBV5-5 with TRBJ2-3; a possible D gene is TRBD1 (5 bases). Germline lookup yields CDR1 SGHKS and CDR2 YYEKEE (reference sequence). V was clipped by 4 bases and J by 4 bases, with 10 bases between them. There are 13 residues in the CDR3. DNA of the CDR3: TGTGCCAGCAGCACGGACATCGCAGATACGCAGTATTTT. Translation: CASSTDIADTQYF.

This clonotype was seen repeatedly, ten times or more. The CDR3, as DNA: TGTGCCAGCAGTCCCTGGACAGGGGCCTCCTACGAGCAGTACTTC. The encoded protein is CASSPWTGASYEQYF. The V call is TRBV6-5, the J call TRBJ2-7; 9 bases are a match to TRBD1. Germline CDR1 MNHEY, CDR2 SVGAGI. This CDR3 spans 15 amino acids. V lost 5 bases and J lost 0; bases outside the gene matches: 5.

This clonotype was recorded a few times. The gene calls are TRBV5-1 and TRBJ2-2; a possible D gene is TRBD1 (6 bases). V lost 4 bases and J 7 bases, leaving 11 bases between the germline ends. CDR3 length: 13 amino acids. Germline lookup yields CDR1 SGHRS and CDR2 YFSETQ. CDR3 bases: TGCGCCAGCAGCGCCGGACAGCGCGGGGAGCTGTTTTTT. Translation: CASSAGQRGELFF.

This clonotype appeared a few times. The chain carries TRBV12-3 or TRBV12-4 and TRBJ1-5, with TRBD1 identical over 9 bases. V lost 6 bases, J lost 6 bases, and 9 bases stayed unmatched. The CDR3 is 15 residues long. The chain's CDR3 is CASSPTGQGGQPQHF. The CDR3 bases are TGTGCCAGCAGCCCGACGGGACAGGGCGGTCAGCCCCAGCATTTT.

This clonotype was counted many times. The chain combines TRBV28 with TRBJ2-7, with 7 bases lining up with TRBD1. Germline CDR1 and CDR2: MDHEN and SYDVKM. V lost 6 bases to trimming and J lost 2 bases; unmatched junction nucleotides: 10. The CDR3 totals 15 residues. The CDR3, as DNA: TGTGCCAGCAGCAGTACAGGGGTAGGAGCCTACGAGCAGTACGTC. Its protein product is CASSSTGVGAYEQYV.

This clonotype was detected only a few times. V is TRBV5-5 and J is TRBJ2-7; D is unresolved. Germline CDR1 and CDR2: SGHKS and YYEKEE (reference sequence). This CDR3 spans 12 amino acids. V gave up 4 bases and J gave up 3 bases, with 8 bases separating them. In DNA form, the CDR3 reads TGTGCCAGCAGCCGTTTAGGCTACGAGCAGTACTTC. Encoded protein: CASSRLGYEQYF.

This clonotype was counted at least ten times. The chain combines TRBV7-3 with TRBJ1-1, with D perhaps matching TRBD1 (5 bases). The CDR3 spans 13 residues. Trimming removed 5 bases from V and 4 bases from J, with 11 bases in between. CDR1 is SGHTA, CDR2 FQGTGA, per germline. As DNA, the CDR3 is TGTGCCAGCAGCAAACAGGTGCGCACTGAAGCTTTCTTT. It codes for CASSKQVRTEAFF.

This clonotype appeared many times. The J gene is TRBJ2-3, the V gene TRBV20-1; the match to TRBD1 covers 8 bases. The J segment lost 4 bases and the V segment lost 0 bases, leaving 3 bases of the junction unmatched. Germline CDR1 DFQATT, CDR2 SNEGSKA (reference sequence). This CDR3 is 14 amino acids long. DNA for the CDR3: TGCAGTGCTAGAGATATCAGGGGGCCAGATACGCAGTATTTT. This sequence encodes CSARDIRGPDTQYF.

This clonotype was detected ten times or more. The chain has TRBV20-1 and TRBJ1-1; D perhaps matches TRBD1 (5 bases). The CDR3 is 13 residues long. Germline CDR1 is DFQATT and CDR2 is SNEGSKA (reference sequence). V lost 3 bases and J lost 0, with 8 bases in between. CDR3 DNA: TGCAGTGCTAGCAGGGATATGAACACTGAAGCTTTCTTT. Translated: CSASRDMNTEAFF.

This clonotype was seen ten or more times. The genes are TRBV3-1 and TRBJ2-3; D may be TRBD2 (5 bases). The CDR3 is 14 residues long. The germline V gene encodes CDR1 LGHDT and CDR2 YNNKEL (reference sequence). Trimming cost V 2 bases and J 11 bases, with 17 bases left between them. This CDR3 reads CASSQRMWLAKQYF. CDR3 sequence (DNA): TGTGCCAGCAGCCAACGGATGTGGCTAGCTAAGCAGTATTTT.

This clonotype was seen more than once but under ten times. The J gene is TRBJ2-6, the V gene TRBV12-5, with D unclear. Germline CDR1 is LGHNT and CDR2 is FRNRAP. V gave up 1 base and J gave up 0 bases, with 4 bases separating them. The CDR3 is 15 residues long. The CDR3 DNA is TGTGCTAGTGGTTTGGACACCTCTGGGGCCAACGTCCTGACTTTC. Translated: CASGLDTSGANVLTF. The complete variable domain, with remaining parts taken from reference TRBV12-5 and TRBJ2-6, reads DARVTQTPRHKVTEMGQEVTMRCQPILGHNTVFWYRQTMMQGLELLAYFRNRAPLDDSGMPKDRFSAEMPDATLATLKIQPSEPRDSAVYFCASGLDTSGANVLTFGAGSRLTVL.

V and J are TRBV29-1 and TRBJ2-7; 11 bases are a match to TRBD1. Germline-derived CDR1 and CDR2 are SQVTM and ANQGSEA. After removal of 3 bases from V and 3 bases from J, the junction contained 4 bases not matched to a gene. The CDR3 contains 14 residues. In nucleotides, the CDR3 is TGCAGCGTTGATGCCGGGACAGGGGGCTACGAGCAGTACTTC. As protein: CSVDAGTGGYEQYF.

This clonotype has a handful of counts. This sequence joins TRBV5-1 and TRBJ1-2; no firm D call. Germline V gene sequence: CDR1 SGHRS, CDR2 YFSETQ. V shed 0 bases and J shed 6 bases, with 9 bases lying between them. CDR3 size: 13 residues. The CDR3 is CASSLEGQDGYTF. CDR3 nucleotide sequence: TGCGCCAGCAGCTTGGAAGGCCAAGATGGCTACACCTTC.

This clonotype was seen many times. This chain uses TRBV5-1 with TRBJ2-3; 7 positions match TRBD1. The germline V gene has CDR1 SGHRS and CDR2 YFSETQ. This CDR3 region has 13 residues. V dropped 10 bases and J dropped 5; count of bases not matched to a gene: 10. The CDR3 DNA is TGCGCCGCCTCCCGGGACAGCCTAGATACGCAGTATTTT. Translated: CAASRDSLDTQYF.

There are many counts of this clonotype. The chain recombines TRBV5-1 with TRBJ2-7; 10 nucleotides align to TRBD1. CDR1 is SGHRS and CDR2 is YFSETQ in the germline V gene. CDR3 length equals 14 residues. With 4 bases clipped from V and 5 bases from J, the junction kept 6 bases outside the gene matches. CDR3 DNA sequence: TGCGCCAGCAGCGCGGGACAGGGGAAAGACGAGCAGTACGTC. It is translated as CASSAGQGKDEQYV.